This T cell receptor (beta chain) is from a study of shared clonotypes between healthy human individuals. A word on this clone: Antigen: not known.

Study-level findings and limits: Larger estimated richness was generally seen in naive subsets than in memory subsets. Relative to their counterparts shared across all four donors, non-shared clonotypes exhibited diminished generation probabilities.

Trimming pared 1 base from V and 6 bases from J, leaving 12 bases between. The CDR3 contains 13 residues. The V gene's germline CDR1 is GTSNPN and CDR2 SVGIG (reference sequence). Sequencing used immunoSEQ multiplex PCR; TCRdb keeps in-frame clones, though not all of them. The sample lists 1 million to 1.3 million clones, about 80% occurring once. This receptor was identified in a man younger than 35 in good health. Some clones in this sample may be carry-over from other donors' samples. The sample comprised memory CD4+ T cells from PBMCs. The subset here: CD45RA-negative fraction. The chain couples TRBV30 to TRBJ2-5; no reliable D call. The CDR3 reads CAWSGAVLQTQYF. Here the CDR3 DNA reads TGTGCCTGGAGTGGGGCGGTATTGCAGACCCAGTACTTC.